This TCR beta chain was found in a study of cytomegalovirus exposure and HLA in healthy donors. Findings of the study overall: In a later analysis, first-cohort TCR clusters were found to tend to co-occur in the approximately 120 validation repertoires. In vitro, three CMV-associated chains proved specific for CMV antigens.

The table came from immunoSEQ multiplex PCR; TCRdb's copy has only in-frame clones and leaves some out. This sample has 100,000 to 150,000 clones, with roughly 94% found just once. About this clone: Its antigen remains unidentified.

Donors came from a validation cohort of over a hundred subjects, distinct from the first 666-subject cohort. The germline V gene encodes CDR1 SNHLY and CDR2 FYNNEI. With 3 bases removed from V and 2 bases from J, the gap between germline ends came to 14 bases. The CDR3 has 16 amino acids. Sequencing was performed on PBMCs. The sequence came from a woman aged 18 to 35 in good health and CMV-seronegative. The chain joins TRBV2 to TRBJ2-4; TRBD2 might be the D (5 bases). The CDR3 is CASSDPGRRTKNIQYF. The CDR3 DNA is TGTGCCAGCAGTGATCCGGGGAGAAGGACCAAAAACATTCAGTACTTC. The variable domain in full, completed from reference TRBV2 and TRBJ2-4, reads EPEVTQTPSHQVTQMGQEVILRCVPISNHLYFYWYRQILGQKVEFLVSFYNNEISEKSEIFDDQFSVERPDGSNFTLKIRSTKLEDSAMYFCASSDPGRRTKNIQYFGAGTRLSVL.